Presented here are 13 T cell receptor beta chains from one specimen sequenced in a study of CD8 T cells in ankylosing spondylitis (dated by TCRdb to about 2017). Libraries came from 5' RACE. Sequenced using an Illumina HiSeq 2500. TCRdb passed the public sequencing reads through fastp at Q25 and MiXCR, retaining productive beta sequences. CDR3 protein duplicates are merged, each entry listing the most common genes and DNA. The sample yields around 130,000 distinct CDR3 sequences; about 7% were counted once. Of the sample, 12% falls within the top ten clones. The sample was blood, either unsorted or a sorted T cell fraction (not recorded which). These receptor sequences come from a male donor with ankylosing spondylitis or in good health (not recorded which).

This clonotype was detected ten times or more. V and J are TRBV15 and TRBJ1-6; D not resolved. The germline CDR1 and CDR2 sequences are LNHNV and YYDKDF (reference sequence). The CDR3 contains 15 residues. V was trimmed by 4 bases and J by 3 bases, leaving 10 bases between them. The DNA of the CDR3 is TGTGCCACCAGCATCCTGCCGGACTATAATTCACCCCTCCACTTT. It specifies CATSILPDYNSPLHF.

The chain employs TRBV20-1 and TRBJ1-2, with 7 nucleotides matching TRBD1. With 6 bases clipped from V and 6 bases from J, the junction kept 10 bases outside the gene matches. The CDR3 loop spans 13 amino acids. Germline values: CDR1 DFQATT, CDR2 SNEGSKA (reference sequence). DNA of the CDR3: TGCAGTGCGCCATCCCAGGGGGGTCATGGCTACACCTTC. The encoded protein is CSAPSQGGHGYTF.

This clonotype was observed many times. The chain recombines TRBV10-2 with TRBJ1-6; D not certain. The CDR3 is made up of 13 amino acids. Germline V lookup: CDR1 WSHSY, CDR2 SAAADI. V lost 6 bases, J lost 9 bases, and 12 bases lay in between. The CDR3 here is CASRSGFGSPLHF. The CDR3 DNA is TGCGCCAGCAGGAGCGGATTCGGTTCACCCCTCCACTTT.

The V call is TRBV5-1, the J call TRBJ1-5, with D possibly matching TRBD1 (5 bases). This CDR3 is built from 15 residues. Germline loops: CDR1 SGHRS, CDR2 YFSETQ. V was pared by 2 bases and J by 7 bases, with 16 bases between. The CDR3 here is CASSFGAGPGQPQHF. In DNA form, the CDR3 reads TGCGCCAGCAGCTTCGGAGCGGGGCCGGGACAGCCCCAGCATTTT.

This clonotype has ten or more counts. V usage is TRBV20-1 and J usage is TRBJ2-5, with D possibly being TRBD2 (5 bases). The length of the CDR3 is 14 residues. Germline-derived CDR1 and CDR2 are DFQATT and SNEGSKA (reference sequence). Trimming took 5 bases from V and 4 from J, leaving 17 bases between them. CDR3 sequence (DNA): TGCAGTGCTCATAGCGCACACCCCCCAGAGACCCAGTACTTC. Protein sequence: CSAHSAHPPETQYF.

This clonotype appeared many times. The V gene is TRBV5-6, the J gene TRBJ2-5; no definite D call. Between the trimmed V and J ends, which lost 3 bases and 6 bases, there was a span of 12 bases. The germline V gene encodes CDR1 SGHDT and CDR2 YYEEEE. The CDR3 is 13 amino acids. The CDR3 DNA sequence: TGTGCCAGCAGCTGGGTGGCTCGTCAGACCCAGTACTTC. It encodes CASSWVARQTQYF.

There are many counts of this clonotype. The genes are TRBV5-1 and TRBJ2-5, with 8 bases matching TRBD1. The germline V gene has CDR1 SGHRS and CDR2 YFSETQ. The CDR3 covers 15 residues. The J segment lost 4 bases and the V segment lost 0 bases, leaving 5 bases of the junction unmatched. CDR3 sequence (DNA): TGCGCCAGCAGCTTGGCCAGGACAGGGCGAGAGACCCAGTACTTC. The encoded protein is CASSLARTGRETQYF.

This clonotype has ten or more counts. The chain carries TRBV29-1 and TRBJ2-1; TRBD1 might be the D (5 bases). The germline gives CDR1 SQVTM, CDR2 ANQGSEA. Trimming took 7 bases from V and 4 from J, leaving 14 bases between them. The length of the CDR3 is 13 residues. The CDR3 sequence is CSGSDRGYNEQFF. DNA of the CDR3: TGCAGCGGGAGCGACAGAGGATACAATGAGCAGTTCTTC.

This clonotype was detected many times. This sequence joins TRBV6-5 and TRBJ2-7; 7 bases match TRBD2. V lost 2 bases and J lost 0; bases outside the gene matches: 1. Germline V CDR1 and CDR2: MNHEY, SVGAGI. This CDR3 has 14 amino acids. CDR3 DNA sequence: TGTGCCAGCAGTTACGGCGGGGGCTCCTACGAGCAGTACTTC. Its protein product is CASSYGGGSYEQYF.

The chain carries TRBV30 and TRBJ1-3, with 7 bases lining up with TRBD1. V lost 2 bases to trimming and J lost 4 bases; unmatched junction nucleotides: 11. The CDR3 length is 16 residues. Germline-derived CDR1 and CDR2 are GTSNPN and SVGIG (reference sequence). CDR3 bases: TGTGCCTGGAGTCTAGCCGGGACAGTTAGGGGAAACACCATATATTTT. Residues: CAWSLAGTVRGNTIYF.

This clonotype was counted at least ten times. The V gene is TRBV12-3 or TRBV12-4, the J gene TRBJ1-2; 9 bases align to TRBD1. The CDR3 is made up of 15 amino acids. Trimming took 6 bases from V and 2 from J; bases not matched to a gene: 7. The CDR3 reads CASRAPGTGNYGYTF. The CDR3 coding sequence is TGTGCCAGCAGGGCCCCCGGGACAGGGAACTATGGCTACACCTTC.

This clonotype was seen at least ten times. The chain carries TRBV6-2 or TRBV6-3 and TRBJ2-1, with 7 bases that match TRBD2. Germline CDR1 reads MNHEY; CDR2 reads SVGEGT. The CDR3 loop spans 15 amino acids. The V and J ends lost 5 bases and 6 bases, in that order; junction bases with no gene match: 10. The DNA for the CDR3 is TGTGCCAGCAGTACCCCGGCTAGCGGCGGCAATGAGCAGTTCTTC. Its protein product is CASSTPASGGNEQFF.

This clonotype was counted ten times or more. The rearrangement links TRBV28 to TRBJ2-7, with D possibly matching TRBD1 (5 bases). CDR1 MDHEN and CDR2 SYDVKM come from the germline V gene. The CDR3 sequence is 13 residues long. Deletions cut 4 bases from V and 3 bases from J, with 10 bases between. In nucleotides, the CDR3 is TGTGCCAGCAGTTCAAAAAGGGGCTACGAGCAGTACTTC. It specifies CASSSKRGYEQYF.